The rows below give T cell receptor beta chains drawn from one sample of a study of blood T cell repertoires in COVID-19. Profiling relied on immunoSEQ multiplex PCR, and the TCRdb table lists in-frame clones only, not all of them. Among about 170,000 clones listed, around 87% were seen once. Sequences were obtained from peripheral blood. These receptors all stem from an elderly woman with COVID-19, enrolled during active disease. CDR3s include the opening cysteine and the closing phenylalanine or tryptophan. The D gene is left open where the match is weak. Clone size is stated in some rows and not others, as once, few, many or a class when expanded.

d_gene: .; v_gene: TRBV21-1; j_gene: TRBJ1-1; abundance: few; CDR3aa: CASSKGRGSNTEAFF; CDR3nt: TGTGCCAGCAGCAAAGGCCGGGGGTCGAACACTGAAGCTTTCTTT
d_gene: .; v_gene: TRBV20-1; j_gene: TRBJ1-1; abundance: .; CDR3aa: CSAIQFAEAFF; CDR3nt: TGCAGTGCTATTCAATTTGCTGAAGCTTTCTTT
d_gene: TRBD2; v_gene: TRBV7-2; j_gene: TRBJ2-7; abundance: .; CDR3aa: CASSLAGTSVYEQYF; CDR3nt: TGTGCCAGCAGCCTAGCCGGGACTAGCGTATACGAGCAGTACTTC
d_gene: .; v_gene: TRBV5-5; j_gene: TRBJ2-1; abundance: .; CDR3aa: CASSLDPPGSYNEQFF; CDR3nt: TGTGCCAGCAGCTTGGATCCCCCCGGGTCCTACAATGAGCAGTTCTTC
d_gene: .; v_gene: TRBV7-9; j_gene: TRBJ2-5; abundance: .; CDR3aa: CASSLNSLAGETQYF; CDR3nt: TGTGCCAGCAGCTTAAACTCCCTGGCAGGAGAGACCCAGTACTTC
d_gene: .; v_gene: TRBV7-2; j_gene: TRBJ1-4; abundance: .; CDR3aa: CASSILFGPREKLFF; CDR3nt: TGTGCCAGCAGCATCCTTTTTGGCCCCAGAGAAAAACTGTTTTTT
d_gene: .; v_gene: TRBV6-1; j_gene: TRBJ2-4; abundance: .; CDR3aa: CASSESHSGVVSRRSAKNIQYF; CDR3nt: TGTGCCAGCAGTGAATCCCATTCAGGGGTAGTATCCAGACGCTCGGCCAAAAACATTCAGTACTTC
d_gene: TRBD1; v_gene: TRBV9; j_gene: TRBJ2-1; abundance: .; CDR3aa: CASSPTGNPYNEQFF; CDR3nt: TGTGCCAGCAGCCCGACAGGGAATCCCTACAATGAGCAGTTCTTC
d_gene: .; v_gene: TRBV5-1; j_gene: TRBJ2-3; abundance: .; CDR3aa: CASSLVLGAEDTQYF; CDR3nt: TGCGCCAGCAGCTTGGTTCTGGGAGCGGAAGATACGCAGTATTTT
d_gene: TRBD1; v_gene: TRBV5-1; j_gene: TRBJ2-5; abundance: .; CDR3aa: CASSLGRGQGETQYF; CDR3nt: TGCGCCAGCAGCTTGGGCAGAGGACAGGGAGAGACCCAGTACTTC
d_gene: .; v_gene: TRBV15; j_gene: TRBJ1-1; abundance: .; CDR3aa: CATSRDITTQAEAFF; CDR3nt: TGTGCCACCAGCAGAGATATAACGACGCAGGCTGAAGCTTTCTTT
d_gene: TRBD2; v_gene: TRBV5-6; j_gene: TRBJ2-7; abundance: .; CDR3aa: CASSLLGVGGNNYEQYF; CDR3nt: TGTGCCAGCAGCTTGTTGGGTGTGGGAGGGAATAACTACGAGCAGTACTTC
d_gene: TRBD1; v_gene: TRBV6-2/TRBV6-3; j_gene: TRBJ1-5; abundance: .; CDR3aa: CASSYPPGQGQYSNQPQHF; CDR3nt: TGTGCCAGCAGTTACCCGCCGGGACAGGGCCAATATAGCAATCAGCCCCAGCATTTT
d_gene: TRBD1; v_gene: TRBV7-3; j_gene: TRBJ2-3; abundance: .; CDR3aa: CASSRGQVDTQYF; CDR3nt: TGTGCCAGCAGCCGCGGACAGGTGGATACGCAGTATTTT
d_gene: .; v_gene: TRBV29-1; j_gene: TRBJ1-1; abundance: .; CDR3aa: CSVVDGDTEAFF; CDR3nt: TGCAGCGTTGTCGACGGGGACACTGAAGCTTTCTTT
d_gene: .; v_gene: TRBV19; j_gene: TRBJ2-3; abundance: .; CDR3aa: CATAASTDTQYF; CDR3nt: TGTGCCACCGCGGCTAGCACAGATACGCAGTATTTT
d_gene: TRBD1; v_gene: TRBV24-1; j_gene: TRBJ2-1; abundance: .; CDR3aa: CATSDVGQGARNEQFF; CDR3nt: TGTGCCACCAGTGATGTGGGACAGGGGGCGCGGAATGAGCAGTTCTTC
d_gene: .; v_gene: TRBV12-3/TRBV12-4; j_gene: TRBJ1-2; abundance: few; CDR3aa: CASSYGHQNGYTF; CDR3nt: TGTGCCAGCAGTTATGGACACCAGAATGGCTACACCTTC
d_gene: TRBD1; v_gene: TRBV7-9; j_gene: TRBJ2-2; abundance: many; CDR3aa: CASSIQTGDTGELFF; CDR3nt: TGTGCCAGCAGCATCCAGACAGGGGACACCGGGGAGCTGTTTTTT
d_gene: .; v_gene: TRBV18; j_gene: TRBJ2-1; abundance: .; CDR3aa: CASSRDSSSYNEQFF; CDR3nt: TGTGCCAGCTCACGAGACTCAAGCTCCTACAATGAGCAGTTCTTC
d_gene: TRBD2; v_gene: TRBV5-6; j_gene: TRBJ2-1; abundance: .; CDR3aa: CASSLESSGRWSEQFF; CDR3nt: TGTGCCAGCAGCTTGGAGAGTAGCGGGAGGTGGAGTGAGCAGTTCTTC
d_gene: .; v_gene: TRBV5-1; j_gene: TRBJ2-3; abundance: .; CDR3aa: CASSRIRTSGDTDTQYF; CDR3nt: TGCGCCAGCAGCCGTATTCGGACGTCAGGGGACACAGATACGCAGTATTTT
d_gene: TRBD1; v_gene: TRBV9; j_gene: TRBJ1-5; abundance: few; CDR3aa: CASSTTGGGQPQHF; CDR3nt: TGTGCCAGCAGCACCACAGGGGGAGGTCAGCCCCAGCATTTT
d_gene: .; v_gene: TRBV18; j_gene: TRBJ1-4; abundance: .; CDR3aa: CASSPGSQTNEKLFF; CDR3nt: TGTGCCAGCTCACCAGGGAGTCAAACTAATGAAAAACTGTTTTTT
d_gene: TRBD2; v_gene: TRBV6-2/TRBV6-3; j_gene: TRBJ2-2; abundance: .; CDR3aa: CASSYYSYGRGTGELFF; CDR3nt: TGTGCCAGCAGTTACTACTCCTACGGGAGGGGGACCGGGGAGCTGTTTTTT
d_gene: .; v_gene: TRBV7-2; j_gene: TRBJ1-1; abundance: .; CDR3aa: CASYAAVNTEAFF; CDR3nt: TGTGCCAGCTACGCGGCCGTGAACACTGAAGCTTTCTTT
d_gene: TRBD2; v_gene: TRBV9; j_gene: TRBJ2-7; abundance: .; CDR3aa: CASSVSTSGVEQYF; CDR3nt: TGTGCCAGCAGCGTAAGTACTAGCGGGGTCGAGCAGTACTTC
d_gene: TRBD1; v_gene: TRBV11-3; j_gene: TRBJ1-1; abundance: .; CDR3aa: CASSLGPGQGNTEAFF; CDR3nt: TGTGCCAGCAGCTTGGGGCCTGGACAGGGGAACACTGAAGCTTTCTTT
d_gene: TRBD1; v_gene: TRBV7-2; j_gene: TRBJ1-2; abundance: .; CDR3aa: CASSLDGTGPYGYTF; CDR3nt: TGTGCCAGCAGCTTAGACGGGACAGGTCCCTATGGCTACACCTTC
d_gene: TRBD1; v_gene: TRBV20-1; j_gene: TRBJ2-7; abundance: .; CDR3aa: CSASFRDSNGYEQYF; CDR3nt: TGCAGTGCTAGTTTTAGGGACAGCAACGGCTACGAGCAGTACTTC
d_gene: .; v_gene: TRBV7-2; j_gene: TRBJ2-4; abundance: .; CDR3aa: CASSSPKSTGVKNIQYF; CDR3nt: TGTGCCAGCAGCTCCCCGAAGTCGACAGGAGTCAAAAACATTCAGTACTTC
d_gene: TRBD2; v_gene: TRBV5-1; j_gene: TRBJ2-1; abundance: .; CDR3aa: CASSSGLAGGDEQFF; CDR3nt: TGCGCCAGCAGCTCCGGACTAGCGGGAGGCGATGAGCAGTTCTTC
d_gene: .; v_gene: TRBV9; j_gene: TRBJ1-1; abundance: .; CDR3aa: CASSHGTNNAEAFF; CDR3nt: TGTGCCAGCAGCCACGGGACAAATAACGCTGAAGCTTTCTTT
d_gene: TRBD2; v_gene: TRBV12-5; j_gene: TRBJ2-2; abundance: .; CDR3aa: CASGTSDTGELFF; CDR3nt: TGTGCTAGTGGAACTAGCGACACCGGGGAGCTGTTTTTT
d_gene: TRBD1; v_gene: TRBV6-1; j_gene: TRBJ1-4; abundance: .; CDR3aa: CASREGGQAEKLFF; CDR3nt: TGTGCCAGCAGGGAAGGAGGACAGGCTGAAAAACTGTTTTTT
d_gene: TRBD1; v_gene: TRBV28; j_gene: TRBJ2-3; abundance: .; CDR3aa: CASSTTGGATWDTQYF; CDR3nt: TGTGCCAGCAGTACGACAGGGGGCGCGACTTGGGATACGCAGTATTTT
d_gene: TRBD1; v_gene: TRBV29-1; j_gene: TRBJ2-2; abundance: .; CDR3aa: CSGRTGGTGELFF; CDR3nt: TGCAGCGGTAGGACAGGGGGGACCGGGGAGCTGTTTTTT
d_gene: .; v_gene: TRBV27; j_gene: TRBJ1-5; abundance: .; CDR3aa: CASRTGFSNQPQHF; CDR3nt: TGTGCCAGCAGGACAGGATTCAGCAATCAGCCCCAGCATTTT
d_gene: TRBD2; v_gene: TRBV5-1; j_gene: TRBJ2-5; abundance: once; CDR3aa: CASSEVAGLQETQYF; CDR3nt: TGCGCCAGCAGCGAAGTAGCGGGACTCCAAGAGACCCAGTACTTC
d_gene: TRBD2; v_gene: TRBV19; j_gene: TRBJ2-2; abundance: .; CDR3aa: CASNAGGATTGELFF; CDR3nt: TGTGCCAGTAACGCGGGGGGGGCGACGACCGGGGAGCTGTTTTTT
d_gene: .; v_gene: TRBV4-2; j_gene: TRBJ2-4; abundance: .; CDR3aa: CASSQVLLAKNIQYF; CDR3nt: TGTGCCAGCAGCCAAGTTCTTTTAGCCAAAAACATTCAGTACTTC
d_gene: .; v_gene: TRBV28; j_gene: TRBJ1-6; abundance: .; CDR3aa: CASRSGLASPLHF; CDR3nt: TGTGCCAGCAGGTCAGGGCTGGCTTCACCCCTCCACTTT
d_gene: .; v_gene: TRBV6-6; j_gene: TRBJ1-5; abundance: .; CDR3aa: CASRQSVSGIGQPQHF; CDR3nt: TGTGCCAGCAGACAGTCCGTGTCGGGGATTGGGCAGCCCCAGCATTTT
d_gene: TRBD1; v_gene: TRBV9; j_gene: TRBJ2-7; abundance: .; CDR3aa: CASSPVTGTGNHEQYF; CDR3nt: TGTGCCAGCAGCCCTGTCACCGGGACAGGGAACCACGAGCAGTACTTC
d_gene: .; v_gene: TRBV24-1; j_gene: TRBJ2-7; abundance: .; CDR3aa: CATSDLDSPYEQYF; CDR3nt: TGTGCCACCAGTGACCTAGACAGCCCCTACGAGCAGTACTTC
d_gene: .; v_gene: TRBV12-3/TRBV12-4; j_gene: TRBJ2-7; abundance: .; CDR3aa: CASSLSIGEQYF; CDR3nt: TGTGCCAGCAGTTTGAGTATTGGCGAGCAGTACTTC
d_gene: .; v_gene: TRBV28; j_gene: TRBJ1-1; abundance: .; CDR3aa: CASEVVMNTEAFF; CDR3nt: TGTGCCAGCGAGGTGGTCATGAACACTGAAGCTTTCTTT
d_gene: .; v_gene: TRBV6-2/TRBV6-3; j_gene: TRBJ1-1; abundance: .; CDR3aa: CASSYRGMNTEAFF; CDR3nt: TGTGCCAGCAGTTACAGGGGTATGAACACTGAAGCTTTCTTT
d_gene: TRBD1; v_gene: TRBV6-1; j_gene: TRBJ1-5; abundance: once; CDR3aa: CASSEWGRGNQPQHF; CDR3nt: TGTGCCAGCAGTGAATGGGGCAGGGGGAATCAGCCCCAGCATTTT
d_gene: .; v_gene: TRBV24-1; j_gene: TRBJ1-2; abundance: .; CDR3aa: CATSADSTRGYTF; CDR3nt: TGTGCCACCAGTGCGGACTCCACTCGGGGCTACACCTTC
d_gene: .; v_gene: TRBV5-8; j_gene: TRBJ1-5; abundance: .; CDR3aa: CASSRGIYSNQPQHF; CDR3nt: TGTGCCAGCAGTCGAGGGATTTATAGCAATCAGCCCCAGCATTTT
d_gene: .; v_gene: TRBV28; j_gene: TRBJ1-1; abundance: .; CDR3aa: CASSSGLNTEAFF; CDR3nt: TGTGCCAGCAGTTCAGGGTTGAACACTGAAGCTTTCTTT
d_gene: TRBD1; v_gene: TRBV9; j_gene: TRBJ1-2; abundance: .; CDR3aa: CASTSGQGQGYGYTF; CDR3nt: TGTGCCAGCACCTCGGGACAGGGCCAAGGATATGGCTACACCTTC